This TCR beta chain was sequenced in a study of T cells in Graves' hyperthyroidism and ophthalmopathy. Amplified TCR beta CDR3 regions derived from RNA transcripts. An initial round of RT-PCR targeting the TCR CDR3 relied on the HTBI primer set. TCRdb called the multiplex PCR reads again in MiXCR, with one record for every CDR3 protein. Of roughly 570,000 distinct CDR3 sequences listed, under 60% are singletons. CDR3 length equals 12 residues. V lost 8 bases, J lost 4 bases, and 14 bases lay in between. Germline-derived CDR1 and CDR2 are SQVTM and ANQGSEA. This TCR came from an adult woman with Graves' disease, either hyperthyroidism or ophthalmopathy (not recorded which). The chain carries TRBV29-1 and TRBJ1-1; TRBD1 is a possible D gene (6 bases). The sample consisted of peripheral blood or thyroid tissue (not recorded which). Here the CDR3 reads CSTSGGGTEAFF. As DNA, the CDR3 is TGCAGCACCTCGGGAGGGGGCACTGAAGCTTTCTTT.